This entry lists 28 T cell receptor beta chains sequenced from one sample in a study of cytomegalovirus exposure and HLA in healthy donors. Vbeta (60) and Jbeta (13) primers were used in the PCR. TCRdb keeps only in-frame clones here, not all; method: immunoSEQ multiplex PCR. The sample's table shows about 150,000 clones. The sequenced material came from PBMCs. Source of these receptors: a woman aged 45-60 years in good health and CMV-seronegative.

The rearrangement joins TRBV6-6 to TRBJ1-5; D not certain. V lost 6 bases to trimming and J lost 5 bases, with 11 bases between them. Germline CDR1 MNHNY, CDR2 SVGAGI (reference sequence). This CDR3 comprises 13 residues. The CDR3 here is CASRPVVDQPQHF. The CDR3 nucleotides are TGTGCCAGCAGGCCGGTCGTGGATCAGCCCCAGCATTTT.

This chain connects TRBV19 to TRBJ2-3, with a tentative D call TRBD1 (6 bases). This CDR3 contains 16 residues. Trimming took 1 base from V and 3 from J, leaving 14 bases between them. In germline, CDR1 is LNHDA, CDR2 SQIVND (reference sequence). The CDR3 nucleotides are TGTGCCAGTAGTATAGTGTGGTCCAGGGGAACAGATACGCAGTATTTT. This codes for CASSIVWSRGTDTQYF. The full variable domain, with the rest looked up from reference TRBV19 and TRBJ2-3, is DGGITQSPKYLFRKEGQNVTLSCEQNLNHDAMYWYRQDPGQGLRLIYYSQIVNDFQKGDIAEGYSVSREKKESFPLTVTSAQKNPTAFYLCASSIVWSRGTDTQYFGPGTRLTVL.

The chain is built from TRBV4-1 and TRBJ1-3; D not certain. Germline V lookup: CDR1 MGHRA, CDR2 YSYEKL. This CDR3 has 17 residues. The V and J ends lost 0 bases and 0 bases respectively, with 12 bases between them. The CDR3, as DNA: TGCGCCAGCAGCCAAGATAGCGGCGGCGGCTCTGGAAACACCATATATTTT. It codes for CASSQDSGGGSGNTIYF.

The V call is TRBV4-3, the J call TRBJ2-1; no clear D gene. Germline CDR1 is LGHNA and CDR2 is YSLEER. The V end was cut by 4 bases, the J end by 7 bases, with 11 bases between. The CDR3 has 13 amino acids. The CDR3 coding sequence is TGCGCCAGCAGCCCGTATATGGAGAATGAGCAGTTCTTC. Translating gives CASSPYMENEQFF.

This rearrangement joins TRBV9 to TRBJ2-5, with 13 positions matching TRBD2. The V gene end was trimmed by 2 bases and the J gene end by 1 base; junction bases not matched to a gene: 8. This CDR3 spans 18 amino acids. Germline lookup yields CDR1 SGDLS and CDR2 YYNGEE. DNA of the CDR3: TGTGCCAGCAGCGTCGCAGGGGGACTAGCGGGGCCCCAAGAGACCCAGTACTTC. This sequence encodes CASSVAGGLAGPQETQYF.

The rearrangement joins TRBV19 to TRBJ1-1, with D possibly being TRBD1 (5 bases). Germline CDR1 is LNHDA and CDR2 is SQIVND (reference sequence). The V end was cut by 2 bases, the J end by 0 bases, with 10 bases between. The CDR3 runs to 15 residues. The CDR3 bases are TGTGCCAGTAGTATACCCCAGACAGTGAACACTGAAGCTTTCTTT. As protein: CASSIPQTVNTEAFF. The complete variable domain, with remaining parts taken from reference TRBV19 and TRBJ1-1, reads DGGITQSPKYLFRKEGQNVTLSCEQNLNHDAMYWYRQDPGQGLRLIYYSQIVNDFQKGDIAEGYSVSREKKESFPLTVTSAQKNPTAFYLCASSIPQTVNTEAFFGQGTRLTVV.

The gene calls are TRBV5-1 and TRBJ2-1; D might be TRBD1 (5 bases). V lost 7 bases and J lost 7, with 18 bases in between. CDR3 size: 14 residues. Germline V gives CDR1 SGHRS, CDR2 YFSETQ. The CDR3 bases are TGCGCCAGCGGTAGGGGATCCGACGGTAATGAGCAGTTCTTC. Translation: CASGRGSDGNEQFF.

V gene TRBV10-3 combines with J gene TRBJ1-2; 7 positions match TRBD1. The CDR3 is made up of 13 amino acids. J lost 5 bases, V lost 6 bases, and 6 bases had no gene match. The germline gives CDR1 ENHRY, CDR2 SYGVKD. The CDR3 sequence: CAISGTEHYGYTF. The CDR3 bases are TGTGCCATCAGCGGGACAGAACATTATGGCTACACCTTC.

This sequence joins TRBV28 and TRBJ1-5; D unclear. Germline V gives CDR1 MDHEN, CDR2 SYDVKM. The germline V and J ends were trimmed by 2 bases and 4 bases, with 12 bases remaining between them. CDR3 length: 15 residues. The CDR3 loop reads CASSLLRAANQPQHF. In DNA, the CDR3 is TGTGCCAGCAGTTTACTTCGTGCGGCAAATCAGCCCCAGCATTTT.

This chain's CDR3 is CASSLGQAYQETQYF. CDR3 DNA sequence: TGTGCCAGCAGCCTCGGACAGGCCTACCAAGAGACCCAGTACTTC. This chain joins TRBV6-6 and TRBJ2-5; 7 bases map to TRBD1. This CDR3 has 15 amino acids. Germline-derived CDR1 and CDR2 are MNHNY and SVGAGI (reference sequence). J gave up 0 bases and V 6 bases, and 7 bases lay outside the gene matches.

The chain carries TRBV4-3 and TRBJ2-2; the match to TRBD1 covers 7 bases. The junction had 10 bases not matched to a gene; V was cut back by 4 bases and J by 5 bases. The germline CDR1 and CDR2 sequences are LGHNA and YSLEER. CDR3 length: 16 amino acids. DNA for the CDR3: TGCGCCAGCAGCCTAAGACAGGGACCCCAAACCGGGGAGCTGTTTTTT. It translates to CASSLRQGPQTGELFF.

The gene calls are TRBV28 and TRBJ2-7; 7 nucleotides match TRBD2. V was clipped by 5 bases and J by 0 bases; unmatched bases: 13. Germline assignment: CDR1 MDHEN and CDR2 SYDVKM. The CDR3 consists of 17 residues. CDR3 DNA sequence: TGTGCCAGCAGTCTCATCGCGGGGGAGGGCCGCTCCTACGAGCAGTACTTC. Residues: CASSLIAGEGRSYEQYF.

CDR3 nucleotide sequence: TGCGCCAGCAGCTTGGCCCTAGAGTATTATGGCTACACCTTC. Residues: CASSLALEYYGYTF. V usage is TRBV5-1 and J usage is TRBJ1-2; D ambiguous. CDR1 is SGHRS and CDR2 is YFSETQ in the germline V gene. The CDR3 is made up of 14 amino acids. Trimming took off 0 bases at V and 5 bases at J, with 11 bases between the two ends. The whole variable domain, filled in from reference TRBV5-1 and TRBJ1-2, reads KAGVTQTPRYLIKTRGQQVTLSCSPISGHRSVSWYQQTPGQGLQFLFEYFSETQRNKGNFPGRFSGRQFSNSRSEMNVSTLELGDSALYLCASSLALEYYGYTFGSGTRLTVV.

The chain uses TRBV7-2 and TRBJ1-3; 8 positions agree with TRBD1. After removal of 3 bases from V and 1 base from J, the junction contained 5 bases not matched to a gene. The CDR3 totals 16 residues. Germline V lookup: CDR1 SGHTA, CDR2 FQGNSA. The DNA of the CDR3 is TGTGCCAGCAGCTTCCACACAGGGGGTTCTGGAAACACCATATATTTT. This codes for CASSFHTGGSGNTIYF.

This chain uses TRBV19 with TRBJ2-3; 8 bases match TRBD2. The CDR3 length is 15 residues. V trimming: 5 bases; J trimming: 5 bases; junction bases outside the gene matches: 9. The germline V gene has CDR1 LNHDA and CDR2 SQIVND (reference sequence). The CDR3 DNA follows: TGTGCCAGTAGTTCCGGGGGGGGCCGTGGAGATACGCAGTATTTT. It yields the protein CASSSGGGRGDTQYF. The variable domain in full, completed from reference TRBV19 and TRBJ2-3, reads DGGITQSPKYLFRKEGQNVTLSCEQNLNHDAMYWYRQDPGQGLRLIYYSQIVNDFQKGDIAEGYSVSREKKESFPLTVTSAQKNPTAFYLCASSSGGGRGDTQYFGPGTRLTVL.

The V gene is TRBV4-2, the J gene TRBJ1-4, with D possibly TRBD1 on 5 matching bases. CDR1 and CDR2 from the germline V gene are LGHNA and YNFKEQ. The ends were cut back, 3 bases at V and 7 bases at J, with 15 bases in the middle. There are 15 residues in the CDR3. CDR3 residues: CASSQPRGGGEKLFF. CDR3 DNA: TGTGCCAGCAGCCAGCCTAGGGGCGGGGGTGAAAAACTGTTTTTT.

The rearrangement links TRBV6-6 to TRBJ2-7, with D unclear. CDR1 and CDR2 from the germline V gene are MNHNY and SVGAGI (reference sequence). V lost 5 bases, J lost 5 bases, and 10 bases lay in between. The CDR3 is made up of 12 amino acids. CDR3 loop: CASSTIPDEQYF. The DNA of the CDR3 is TGTGCCAGCAGTACTATTCCGGACGAGCAGTACTTC.

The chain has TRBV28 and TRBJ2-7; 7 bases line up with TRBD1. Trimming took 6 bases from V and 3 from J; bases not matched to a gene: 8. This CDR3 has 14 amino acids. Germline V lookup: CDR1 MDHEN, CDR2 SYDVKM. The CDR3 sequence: CASRPGGQVYEQYF. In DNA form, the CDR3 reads TGTGCCAGCAGACCCGGAGGACAGGTCTACGAGCAGTACTTC.

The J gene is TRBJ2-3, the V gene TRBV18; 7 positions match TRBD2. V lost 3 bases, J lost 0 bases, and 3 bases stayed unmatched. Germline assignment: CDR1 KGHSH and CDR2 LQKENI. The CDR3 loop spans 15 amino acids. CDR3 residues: CASSPTGGSTDTQYF. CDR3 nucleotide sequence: TGTGCCAGCTCACCGACGGGAGGAAGCACAGATACGCAGTATTTT.

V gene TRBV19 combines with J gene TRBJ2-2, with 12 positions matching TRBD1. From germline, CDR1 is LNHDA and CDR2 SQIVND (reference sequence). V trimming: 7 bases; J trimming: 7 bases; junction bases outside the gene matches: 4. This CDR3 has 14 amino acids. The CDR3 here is CASTGTGGHGELFF. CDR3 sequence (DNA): TGTGCCAGTACCGGGACAGGGGGCCACGGGGAGCTGTTTTTT.

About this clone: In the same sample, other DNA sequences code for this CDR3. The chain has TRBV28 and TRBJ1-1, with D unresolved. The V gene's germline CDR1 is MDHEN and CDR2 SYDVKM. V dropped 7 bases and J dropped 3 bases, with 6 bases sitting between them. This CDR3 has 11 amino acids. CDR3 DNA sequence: TGTGCCAGCACCCTTTACACTGAAGCTTTCTTT. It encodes CASTLYTEAFF.

CDR3 sequence reads: CASSIEGGQSNQPQHF. CDR3 nucleotides: TGTGCCAGTAGTATAGAAGGGGGACAGTCCAATCAGCCCCAGCATTTT. The chain employs TRBV19 and TRBJ1-5; 7 nucleotides match TRBD1. The CDR3 contains 16 residues. The germline V gene encodes CDR1 LNHDA and CDR2 SQIVND (reference sequence). With 0 bases clipped from V and 3 bases from J, the junction kept 5 bases outside the gene matches. The variable domain in full, completed from reference TRBV19 and TRBJ1-5, reads DGGITQSPKYLFRKEGQNVTLSCEQNLNHDAMYWYRQDPGQGLRLIYYSQIVNDFQKGDIAEGYSVSREKKESFPLTVTSAQKNPTAFYLCASSIEGGQSNQPQHFGDGTRLSIL.

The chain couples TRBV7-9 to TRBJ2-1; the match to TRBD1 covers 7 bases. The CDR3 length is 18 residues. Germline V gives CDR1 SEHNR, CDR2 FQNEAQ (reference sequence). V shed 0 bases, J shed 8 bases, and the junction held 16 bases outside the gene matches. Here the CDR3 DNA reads TGTGCCAGCAGCTTAGCGATCGTTTCGAGGGGGCGCAAAGATGAGCAGTTCTTC. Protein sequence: CASSLAIVSRGRKDEQFF. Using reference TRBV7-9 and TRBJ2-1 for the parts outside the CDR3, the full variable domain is DTGVSQNPRHKITKRGQNVTFRCDPISEHNRLYWYRQTLGQGPEFLTYFQNEAQLEKSRLLSDRFSAERPKGSFSTLEIQRTEQGDSAMYLCASSLAIVSRGRKDEQFFGPGTRLTVL.

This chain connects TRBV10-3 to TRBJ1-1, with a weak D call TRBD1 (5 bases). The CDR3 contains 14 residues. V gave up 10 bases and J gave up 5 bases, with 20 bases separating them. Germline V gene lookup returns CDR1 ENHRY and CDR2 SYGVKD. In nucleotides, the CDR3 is TGTGCCAATTCCCGAGAGTGGGGGAGGACTGAAGCTTTCTTT. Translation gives CANSREWGRTEAFF.

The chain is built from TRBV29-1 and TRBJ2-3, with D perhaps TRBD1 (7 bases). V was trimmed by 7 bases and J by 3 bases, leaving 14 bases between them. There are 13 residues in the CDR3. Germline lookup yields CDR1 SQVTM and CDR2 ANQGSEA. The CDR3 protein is CSGRQGGTDTQYF. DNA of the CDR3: TGCAGCGGGCGGCAGGGGGGAACAGATACGCAGTATTTT.

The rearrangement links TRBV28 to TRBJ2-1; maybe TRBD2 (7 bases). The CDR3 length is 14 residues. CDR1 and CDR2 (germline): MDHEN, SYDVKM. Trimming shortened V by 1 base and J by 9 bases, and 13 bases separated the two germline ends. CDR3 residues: CASSLYGGQGEQFF. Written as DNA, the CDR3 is TGTGCCAGCAGTTTATACGGGGGGCAAGGTGAGCAGTTCTTC.

CDR3 in DNA: TGTGCCAGCAGCTTAGGTTCAGGGGCTAATGAAAAACTGTTTTTT. Translated, it gives CASSLGSGANEKLFF. The chain recombines TRBV7-8 with TRBJ1-4; tentative D call: TRBD1 (6 bases). Trimming stripped 1 base from V and 3 bases from J, with 9 bases between. Germline V CDR1 and CDR2: SGHVS, FQNEAQ. This CDR3 is 15 amino acids long.

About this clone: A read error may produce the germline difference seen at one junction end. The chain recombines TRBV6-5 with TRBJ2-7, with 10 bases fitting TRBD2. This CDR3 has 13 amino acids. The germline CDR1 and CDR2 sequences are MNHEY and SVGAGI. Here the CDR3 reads CASSNGASGSLSF. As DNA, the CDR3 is TGTGCCAGCAGCAACGGGGCTAGCGGGAGCCTTTCCTTC.